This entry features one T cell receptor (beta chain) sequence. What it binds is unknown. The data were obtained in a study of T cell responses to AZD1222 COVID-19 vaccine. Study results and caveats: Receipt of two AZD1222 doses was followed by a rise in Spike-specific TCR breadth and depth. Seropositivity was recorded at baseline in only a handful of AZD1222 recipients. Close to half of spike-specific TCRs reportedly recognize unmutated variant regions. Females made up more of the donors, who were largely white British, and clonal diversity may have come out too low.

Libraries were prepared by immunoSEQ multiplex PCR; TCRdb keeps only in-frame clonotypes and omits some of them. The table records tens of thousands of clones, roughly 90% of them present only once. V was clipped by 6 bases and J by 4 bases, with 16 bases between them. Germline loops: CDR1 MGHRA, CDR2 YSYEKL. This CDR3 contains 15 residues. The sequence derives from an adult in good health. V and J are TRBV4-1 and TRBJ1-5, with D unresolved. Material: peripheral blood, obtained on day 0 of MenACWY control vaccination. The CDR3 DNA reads TGCGCCAGCAGTCAGATTGGATCGGGAAATCAGCCCCAGCATTTT. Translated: CASSQIGSGNQPQHF.